The rows below give T cell receptor beta chains drawn from one sample of a study of molecular identifiers for immune sequencing clone quantification. One entry per CDR3 protein results from TCRdb running MiXCR on the PCR reads. The data contain some 680,000 distinct CDR3 sequences, approximately 24% of them singletons. The specimen was naive CD8+ T cells from blood, with Jurkat cell RNA spiked in. Receptors were obtained from a human donor in good health. Some libraries in this study had Jurkat cell RNA spiked in. Both conserved end residues are part of each CDR3. D genes are given only for firm matches. Not every row has a clone size; where given, it reads once, few, many or a size class.

v_gene	d_gene	abundance	j_gene	CDR3aa	CDR3nt
TRBV7-2	TRBD2	.	TRBJ2-3	CASSLGFSGLAGGIDTQYF	TGTGCCAGCAGCTTAGGGTTTTCGGGACTAGCGGGGGGGATAGATACGCAGTATTTT
TRBV6-2/TRBV6-3	TRBD1	many	TRBJ2-2	CASGTGSNTGELFF	TGTGCCAGCGGGACAGGTTCGAACACCGGGGAGCTGTTTTTT
TRBV5-5	.	many	TRBJ2-3	CASSSAYTQYF	TGTGCCAGCAGCTCCGCTTATACGCAGTATTTT
TRBV18	.	.	TRBJ2-2	CASSPLGGVNTGELFF	TGTGCCAGCTCACCATTAGGAGGGGTGAACACCGGGGAGCTGTTTTTT
TRBV20-1	.	many	TRBJ1-1	CSARDIGTTEAFF	TGCAGTGCTAGAGACATAGGGACCACTGAAGCTTTCTTT
TRBV28	TRBD1	few	TRBJ1-5	CASSLGTGFPFSNQPQHF	TGTGCCAGCAGTTTAGGGACAGGGTTTCCCTTTAGCAATCAGCCCCAGCATTTT
TRBV5-3	.	.	TRBJ2-2	CASSLEGGLNTGELFF	TGTGCCAGCAGCTTGGAAGGTGGCTTGAACACCGGGGAGCTGTTTTTT
TRBV5-8	.	.	TRBJ1-5	CASSLEQGLGQPQHF	TGTGCCAGCAGCTTGGAACAGGGTTTGGGTCAGCCCCAGCATTTT
TRBV12-3/TRBV12-4	.	few	TRBJ2-7	CASRSGWAADEQYF	TGTGCCAGCAGGTCCGGTTGGGCAGCAGACGAGCAGTACTTC
TRBV21-1	.	few	TRBJ1-2	CASTQNRPYGYTF	TGTGCCAGCACCCAGAACAGGCCCTATGGCTACACCTTC
TRBV2	.	.	TRBJ1-2	CASGEWGGGENYGYTF	TGTGCCAGCGGTGAGTGGGGAGGGGGAGAAAACTATGGCTACACCTTC
TRBV20-1	.	.	TRBJ1-5	CCDRGSGYSNQPQHF	TGCTGTGATAGAGGGTCAGGATATAGCAATCAGCCCCAGCATTTT
TRBV7-9	.	many	TRBJ2-1	CASSPRYNEQFF	TGTGCCAGCAGCCCTAGATACAATGAGCAGTTCTTC
TRBV9	.	once	TRBJ2-7	CASSPEVGGLEQYF	TGTGCCAGCAGCCCGGAGGTGGGGGGGCTTGAGCAGTACTTC
TRBV7-2	.	many	TRBJ1-1	CASSLVRGANTEAFF	TGTGCCAGCAGTTTAGTTCGGGGGGCTAACACTGAAGCTTTCTTT
TRBV6-2/TRBV6-3	TRBD1	.	TRBJ1-1	CASSYSPGQGAWNTEAFF	TGTGCCAGCAGTTACTCGCCGGGACAGGGGGCTTGGAACACTGAAGCTTTCTTT
TRBV6-6	.	few	TRBJ2-5	CASSPLEAAGEPQYF	TGTGCCAGCAGCCCATTAGAGGCCGCAGGAGAGCCCCAGTACTTC
TRBV29-1	.	many	TRBJ2-2	CSVEPGTANTGELFF	TGCAGCGTTGAGCCGGGGACGGCGAACACCGGGGAGCTGTTTTTT